This TCR beta chain was profiled in a study of blood T cell repertoires in COVID-19 (TCRdb year 2020). Regarding the study in general: Samples from collaborators originated in the United States, Italy and Spain and spanned both the acute and convalescent phases of COVID-19. The material from the prospective study consisted of cDNA or gDNA derived from T cells, B-cell-depleted T cells, or PBMCs. Subjects who had been exposed to COVID-19, were actively infected with it, or had recovered from it provided the deeply sampled blood TCRbeta repertoires that made up the dataset. The repertoires were made available in a free public database intended to serve as a resource for research on the immune response to SARS-CoV-2. Samples came from the ongoing ImmuneRACE study (first 160 participants) plus 1,254 subjects from 6 global collaborators. Nearly every sample came with metadata listing a de-identified subject ID, COVID-19 status, age in years and sex. Where HLA class I and class II types were available, the types were taken from metadata supplied by the sample provider, not from assay-based typing.

One collaborating source in Seattle enrolled patients while the patients were actively infected and followed the patients over time throughout the course of disease. Whole blood was collected in K2EDTA tubes by collaborating institutions according to the institutions' own protocols. Collaborator samples were shipped for TCRbeta analysis as frozen whole blood, isolated PBMCs, or DNA extracted from either sample type. TCRbeta CDR3 regions were amplified from genomic DNA using the immunoSEQ Assay, a bias-controlled multiplex PCR. Processing in the source paper ran as follows. The number of nucleated cells in each sample was estimated by amplification of reference gene primers within the assay. To quantify the absolute abundance of each unique TCRbeta CDR3 rearrangement, sequence reads were collapsed and filtered. For each sample, productive Simpson clonality was calculated by taking the square root of Simpson's diversity index across productive rearrangements. The immuneACCESS repertoire file appears here via TCRdb, limited to in-frame rearrangements. These files lack a portion of the clones; in checked studies, under half of the deficit traces to unresolved V genes, and the cause of the others is not known. That table gives V, J and clone size, and the DNA gave D and trimming. This sample comprises about 200,000 clones, more than 75% of them detected only once. 18% of the sample lies in the top ten.

Summary of the overall study and its limitations: How much clinical and demographic metadata was included differed by source and by participant, and the metadata was provided uncurated.

With regard to this clone: Its antigen has not been determined. Per-base qualities were not stored, and no clone one base away is much larger.

The CDR3 runs 12 residues from the cysteine to the phenylalanine. Of all the DNA, just the CDR3 is kept, 36 bases in frame from base 1. CDR1 and CDR2 were assigned from the germline V gene as SQVTM and ANQGSEA. V and J lose 7 bases and 4 bases, and a span of 13 bases separates them. The source is a person aged 65 to 79 with COVID-19, enrolled during active disease. The chain joins TRBV29-1 to TRBJ1-2; the D segment cannot be called with confidence. Material: peripheral blood. This receptor carries the CDR3 CSAREGGYGYTF. The DNA sequence reads TGCAGCGCGAGGGAAGGAGGCTATGGCTACACCTTC.